Reported below is one T cell receptor beta chain. This sample is part of a study of Ad26.COV2.S vaccination and SARS-CoV-2 variants. Study background: Donor joined the COV1001 Ad26.COV2.S trial arm.

The protocol was immunoSEQ multiplex PCR, while the TCRdb copy is restricted to in-frame clones and leaves out a portion. The table includes 430,000 or so clones, 80% to 90% detected once. Indicated treatment: around 19 received Ad26.COV2.S at low or high dose, single or two shots; 5 received placebo; per-sample allocation not given. Sampling occurred on day 63 after the first vaccine or placebo injection. Cohort 1b enrolled adults aged 18-55 years in Boston. What was given as vaccine was an Ad26 vector encoding Wuhan-strain SARS-CoV-2 spike. The material was peripheral blood, obtained in a trial of Ad26.COV2.S vaccine versus placebo. The TCR was taken from a person between 18 and 65 years old who received the Ad26.COV2.S COVID-19 vaccine or a placebo.

The CDR3 coding sequence is TGTGCCAGCAGCCAGTCGGGGGTGATAGCTAATGAAAAACTGTTTTTT. Residues: CASSQSGVIANEKLFF. The chain is built from TRBV7-2 and TRBJ1-4, with D perhaps matching TRBD1 (5 bases). With 5 bases removed from V and 3 bases from J, the gap between germline ends came to 16 bases. The CDR3 has 16 amino acids. Per the germline V gene, CDR1 is SGHTA and CDR2 is FQGNSA.